Listed below are T cell receptor beta chains from one sample, sequenced in a study of blood T cell repertoires in COVID-19. Clones were sequenced by immunoSEQ multiplex PCR, and TCRdb holds only the in-frame ones, with some missing. Here the sample spans some 160,000 clones, around 80% being singletons. Sequenced material: PBMCs or T cells enriched from blood (not recorded which). These receptor sequences come from a woman aged 60-70 years who had recovered from COVID-19. Each CDR3 is given with its conserved first and last residue. D genes are given only for firm matches. Clone size is stated in some rows and not others, as once, few, many or a class when expanded.

D	size	V	J	CDR3	DNA
.	.	TRBV5-4	TRBJ1-2	CASSAKTDSYGYTF	TGTGCCAGCAGCGCGAAGACAGACAGCTATGGCTACACCTTC
TRBD1	.	TRBV18	TRBJ1-4	CASSPTGGNEKLFF	TGTGCCAGCTCACCAACAGGGGGTAATGAAAAACTGTTTTTT
.	.	TRBV10-1	TRBJ2-1	CASSAGQSSYNEQFF	TGCGCCAGCAGCGCGGGGCAGAGCTCCTACAATGAGCAGTTCTTC
.	few	TRBV7-9	TRBJ1-4	CASTPGEKLFF	TGTGCCAGCACCCCAGGGGAAAAACTGTTTTTT
.	.	TRBV23-1	TRBJ1-5	CASAPRDSNQPQHF	TGCGCCAGCGCGCCACGGGATAGCAATCAGCCCCAGCATTTT
.	.	TRBV19	TRBJ1-2	CASSPGSYGYTF	TGTGCCAGTTCCCCGGGGAGCTATGGCTACACCTTC
.	.	TRBV6-4	TRBJ1-5	CASSDSWQGSNQPQHF	TGTGCCAGCAGTGACTCGTGGCAGGGTAGCAATCAGCCCCAGCATTTT
.	few	TRBV7-2	TRBJ1-1	CASSFSVNTEAFF	TGTGCCAGCAGCTTCTCGGTGAACACTGAAGCTTTCTTT
.	many	TRBV6-5	TRBJ1-5	CASIAGASNQPQHF	TGTGCCAGCATCGCGGGAGCCAGCAATCAGCCCCAGCATTTT
.	.	TRBV2	TRBJ1-5	CASSDRGYNQPQHF	TGTGCCAGCAGTGATAGGGGATACAATCAGCCCCAGCATTTT
.	.	TRBV4-1	TRBJ1-4	CASSQDQGRNEKLFF	TGCGCCAGCAGCCAAGACCAGGGTAGAAATGAAAAACTGTTTTTT
TRBD2	.	TRBV5-1	TRBJ2-7	CASSPATGGYEQYF	TGCGCCAGCAGCCCCGCTACGGGGGGCTACGAGCAGTACTTC
.	.	TRBV5-6	TRBJ2-7	CASSLQVGALYEQYF	TGTGCCAGCAGCCTCCAGGTGGGGGCTCTTTACGAGCAGTACTTC
TRBD1	.	TRBV10-3	TRBJ1-5	CATGAGGLSNQPQHF	TGTGCCACCGGGGCAGGGGGCTTAAGCAATCAGCCCCAGCATTTT
.	once	TRBV21-1	TRBJ2-7	CARLRTGGF	TGTGCCCGACTAAGGACAGGGGGATTC
TRBD2	few	TRBV27	TRBJ2-1	CASSPPAGGSYNEQFF	TGTGCCAGCAGTCCCCCAGCGGGGGGCTCCTACAATGAGCAGTTCTTC
TRBD1	.	TRBV6-5	TRBJ1-1	CASSRDRLGTEAFF	TGTGCCAGCAGCAGGGACAGGCTGGGCACTGAAGCTTTCTTT
TRBD2	.	TRBV9	TRBJ2-5	CASSVGLAEIQETQYF	TGTGCCAGCAGCGTAGGACTAGCGGAGATACAAGAGACCCAGTACTTC
TRBD1	few	TRBV27	TRBJ2-7	CASSLSGQTPYEQYF	TGTGCCAGCAGTTTATCGGGACAGACACCCTACGAGCAGTACTTC
.	.	TRBV10-3	TRBJ1-1	CAISAQAGAYGAFF	TGTGCCATCAGCGCCCAGGCGGGGGCGTACGGAGCTTTCTTT